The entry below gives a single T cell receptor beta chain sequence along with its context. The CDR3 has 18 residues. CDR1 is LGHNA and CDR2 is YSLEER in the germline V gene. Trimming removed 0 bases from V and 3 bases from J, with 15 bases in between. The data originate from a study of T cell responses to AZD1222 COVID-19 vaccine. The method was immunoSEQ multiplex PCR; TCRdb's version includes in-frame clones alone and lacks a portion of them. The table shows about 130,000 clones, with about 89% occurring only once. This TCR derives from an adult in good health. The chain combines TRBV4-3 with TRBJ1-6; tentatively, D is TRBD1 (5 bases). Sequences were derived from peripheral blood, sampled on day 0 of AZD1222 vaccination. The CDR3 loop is CASSQDPGGHLYNSPLHF. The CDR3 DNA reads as TGCGCCAGCAGCCAAGACCCCGGAGGACACCTCTATAATTCACCCCTCCACTTT.